This TCR gamma chain was obtained from a study of human gamma delta and Vdelta1 T cells. TCRdb reran clone calling via CATT on the PCR reads. Of several hundred gamma-chain clones listed, about 13% were seen once; the top ten hold roughly three fifths. The J segment lost 0 bases and the V segment lost 10 bases, leaving 9 bases of the junction unmatched. CDR3 length: 15 amino acids. The sequence derives from a human donor in good health. The chain couples TRGV10 to TRGJP1. TRGV10 is labeled an ORF, and its function is uncertain. The sequenced sample consisted of Vdelta1 gamma-delta T cells from blood. The CDR3 loop reads CAALGTDTTGWFKIF. The CDR3 DNA is TGTGCTGCGTTAGGTACGGATACCACTGGTTGGTTCAAGATATTT.